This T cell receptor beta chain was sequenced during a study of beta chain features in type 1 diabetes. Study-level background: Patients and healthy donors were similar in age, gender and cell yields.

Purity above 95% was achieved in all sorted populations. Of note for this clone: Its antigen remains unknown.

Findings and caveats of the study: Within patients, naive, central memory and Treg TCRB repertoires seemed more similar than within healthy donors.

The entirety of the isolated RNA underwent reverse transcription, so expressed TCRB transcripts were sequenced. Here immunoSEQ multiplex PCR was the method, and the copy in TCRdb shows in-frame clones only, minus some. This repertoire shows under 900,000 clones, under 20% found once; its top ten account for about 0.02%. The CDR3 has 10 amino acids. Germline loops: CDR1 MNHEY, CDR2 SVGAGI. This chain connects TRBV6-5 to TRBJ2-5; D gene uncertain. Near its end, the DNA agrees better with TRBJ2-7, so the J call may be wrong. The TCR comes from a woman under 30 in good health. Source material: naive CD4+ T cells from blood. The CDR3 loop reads CASTNYEQYF. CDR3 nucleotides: TGTGCCAGCACCAATTACGAGCAGTACTTC.